Ten or more counts support the clone carrying this T cell receptor beta chain. As yet, its antigen is unknown. The source of the sample is a study of T-cell memory formation after mild COVID-19. Study at large: TCR clusters mostly belonged to single donors. Notes on the study in general: The finding that pre-infection memory included some responding clones suggested that cross-reactive memory joined. Clones contracting across day 15 to 85 had a balanced CD4/CD8 profile; later expanding clones leaned CD4+. CD4+ contracting clones were found mainly in CM and EM, and CD8+ ones in EMRA.

MiXCR, run by TCRdb on the 5' RACE reads, gives a single entry per CDR3 protein. The sample lists a few hundred thousand distinct CDR3 sequences, 8% to 10% seen once, with around 21% in the top ten. Trimming left V 0 bases short and J 0 bases short, with 9 bases between. CDR3 length: 16 amino acids. CDR1 is DFQATT, CDR2 SNEGSKA, per germline (reference sequence). The chain couples TRBV20-1 to TRBJ1-6; no definite D call. The clonotype was recovered from a man younger than 35 who had mild COVID-19 (a few samples of this study predate the infection). Cell type and time point are not known. The sequenced sample was PBMCs or a T cell subset sorted from them (not recorded which). CDR3 DNA: TGCAGTGCTAGAGATCGAGGGAGCTCCTATAATTCACCCCTCCACTTT. Amino acids: CSARDRGSSYNSPLHF.